Listed below are T cell receptor beta chains from one sample, sequenced in a study of cytomegalovirus exposure and HLA in healthy donors. Clones were read by immunoSEQ multiplex PCR, and TCRdb kept only the in-frame ones, dropping some. The table records about 120,000 clones, about 80% of them present only once. Sequenced: PBMCs. The receptors stem from a man younger than 35 in good health and CMV-seronegative. Each CDR3 is given with its conserved first and last residue. The order of the fields is clone size, J gene, D gene, V gene, CDR3 protein, CDR3 DNA. The D gene is left open where the match is weak. The size entry is marked missing in some rows and otherwise reads once, few, many or a size class.

- | TRBJ1-2 | - | TRBV5-5 | CASSLSGPQRGYGYTF | TGTGCCAGCAGCCTATCCGGGCCCCAACGGGGCTATGGCTACACCTTC
- | TRBJ1-2 | - | TRBV9 | CASSAMEGRGYTF | TGTGCCAGCAGCGCCATGGAGGGCAGAGGCTACACCTTC
- | TRBJ2-3 | TRBD2 | TRBV6-1 | CASSDMGLVSDTQYF | TGTGCCAGCAGTGATATGGGACTAGTTAGCGATACGCAGTATTTT
- | TRBJ1-2 | - | TRBV4-3 | CASSQGGGGNYGYTF | TGCGCCAGCAGCCAAGGGGGGGGAGGGAACTATGGCTACACCTTC
- | TRBJ1-1 | - | TRBV4-1 | CASSQESTAMNTEAFF | TGCGCCAGCAGCCAAGAAAGTACAGCAATGAACACTGAAGCTTTCTTT
- | TRBJ2-7 | - | TRBV11-3 | CASSLTPEAEQYF | TGTGCCAGCAGCTTAACTCCTGAGGCCGAGCAGTACTTC
- | TRBJ2-7 | - | TRBV4-1 | CASSQVDGRGKGYEQYF | TGCGCCAGCAGCCAAGTAGACGGACGGGGGAAGGGGTACGAGCAGTACTTC
- | TRBJ2-1 | - | TRBV9 | CASSVDRLINEQFF | TGTGCCAGCAGCGTAGATCGACTCATCAATGAGCAGTTCTTC
once | TRBJ2-1 | TRBD2 | TRBV27 | CASKPGLALNEQFF | TGTGCCAGCAAACCGGGACTAGCCCTCAATGAGCAGTTCTTC
- | TRBJ2-5 | TRBD2 | TRBV6-1 | CASSEGRGGRLETQYF | TGTGCCAGCAGTGAAGGACGGGGGGGCCGACTCGAGACCCAGTACTTC
- | TRBJ2-7 | - | TRBV5-1 | CASSLTGGVARAEQYF | TGCGCCAGCAGCCTCACTGGTGGGGTTGCGAGGGCCGAGCAGTACTTC
- | TRBJ2-3 | TRBD1 | TRBV6-4 | CASRPGQDHTDTQYF | TGTGCCAGCAGACCCGGACAGGACCACACAGATACGCAGTATTTT
- | TRBJ2-3 | - | TRBV2 | CASSAGTSSTDTQYF | TGTGCCAGCAGTGCCGGGACATCTAGCACAGATACGCAGTATTTT
- | TRBJ2-2 | - | TRBV4-2 | CASSQDGGPYNTGELFF | TGTGCCAGCAGCCAAGATGGTGGGCCTTATAATACCGGGGAGCTGTTTTTT
once | TRBJ1-1 | - | TRBV9 | CASSAGQMNTEAFF | TGTGCCAGCAGCGCAGGACAGATGAACACTGAAGCTTTCTTT
- | TRBJ1-4 | TRBD1 | TRBV6-1 | CASSEAGGYEKLFF | TGTGCCAGCAGTGAAGCAGGGGGCTATGAAAAACTGTTTTTT
- | TRBJ2-7 | TRBD1 | TRBV5-4 | CAGSLGGTGKTYEQYF | TGTGCCGGCAGCTTGGGAGGGACAGGGAAAACCTACGAGCAGTACTTC
once | TRBJ2-1 | TRBD2 | TRBV9 | CASSVSSGGYNEQFF | TGTGCCAGCAGCGTATCTAGCGGGGGGTACAATGAGCAGTTCTTC
- | TRBJ2-3 | - | TRBV11-1 | CASSLEYRYTDTQYF | TGTGCCAGCAGCTTAGAATACAGATACACAGATACGCAGTATTTT
- | TRBJ2-1 | TRBD2 | TRBV7-3 | CASSKLAGGMSEQFF | TGTGCCAGCAGCAAACTAGCGGGGGGTATGAGTGAGCAGTTCTTC
- | TRBJ2-7 | - | TRBV13 | CASSLARGGQGLSYEQYF | TGTGCCAGCAGCTTAGCGCGAGGAGGGCAGGGCCTCTCCTACGAGCAGTACTTC
- | TRBJ1-2 | TRBD1 | TRBV5-6 | CASRVRGPLVYGYTF | TGTGCCAGCAGAGTTAGGGGGCCTCTTGTCTATGGCTACACCTTC
- | TRBJ1-1 | - | TRBV27 | CASSLAANTEAFF | TGTGCCAGCAGTTTGGCGGCGAACACTGAAGCTTTCTTT
- | TRBJ1-2 | - | TRBV10-3 | CATGQEWGYGYTF | TGTGCCACCGGACAAGAATGGGGCTATGGCTACACCTTC
- | TRBJ2-7 | TRBD1 | TRBV9 | CASSLQGQGVFGEQYF | TGTGCCAGCAGCCTCCAAGGGCAGGGGGTTTTTGGAGAGCAGTACTTC
- | TRBJ2-7 | TRBD1 | TRBV12-5 | CASGLGQGSNEQYF | TGTGCTAGTGGTTTGGGACAGGGTTCCAACGAGCAGTACTTC
- | TRBJ2-3 | TRBD2 | TRBV27 | CASSPHLAGGPDTQYF | TGTGCCAGCAGTCCTCATCTAGCGGGGGGACCAGATACGCAGTATTTT
once | TRBJ2-7 | - | TRBV6-5 | CASTLLGGYEQYF | TGTGCCAGCACCTTACTCGGTGGCTACGAGCAGTACTTC
- | TRBJ1-1 | - | TRBV19 | CASSTWSVNTEAFF | TGTGCCAGTAGTACATGGTCGGTGAACACTGAAGCTTTCTTT
few | TRBJ2-1 | - | TRBV6-6 | CASSYSVTGTGNEQFF | TGTGCCAGCAGTTACTCCGTCACAGGGACGGGCAATGAGCAGTTCTTC
- | TRBJ1-5 | - | TRBV6-5 | CASSYSARFEPQHF | TGTGCCAGCAGTTACTCGGCACGCTTCGAGCCCCAGCATTTT
- | TRBJ1-1 | - | TRBV15 | CATSRELGVTEAFF | TGTGCCACCAGCAGAGAATTGGGAGTAACTGAAGCTTTCTTT
- | TRBJ1-3 | - | TRBV27 | CASSLLGAGNTIYF | TGTGCCAGCAGTTTACTAGGGGCCGGAAACACCATATATTTT
- | TRBJ2-7 | - | TRBV6-1 | CASSENIGLRGEQYF | TGTGCCAGCAGTGAAAATATCGGCCTTCGGGGAGAGCAGTACTTC
- | TRBJ1-2 | - | TRBV11-2 | CASSLDGWADNYGYTF | TGTGCCAGCAGCTTAGATGGATGGGCCGATAACTATGGCTACACCTTC
- | TRBJ1-1 | TRBD1 | TRBV7-9 | CASRDDRGLNTEAFF | TGTGCCAGCAGGGATGACAGGGGGCTCAACACTGAAGCTTTCTTT
few | TRBJ1-6 | - | TRBV6-5 | CASSFQKGNNSPLHF | TGTGCCAGCAGTTTCCAAAAGGGGAACAATTCACCCCTCCACTTT
- | TRBJ1-6 | TRBD1 | TRBV11-3 | CASSLLPGQGSPLYNSPLHF | TGTGCCAGCAGCCTCCTCCCGGGACAGGGGTCTCCTCTTTATAATTCACCCCTCCACTTT
- | TRBJ2-1 | - | TRBV11-2 | CASSPAGGLYNEQFF | TGTGCCAGCAGCCCCGCAGGGGGGCTCTACAATGAGCAGTTCTTC
- | TRBJ2-7 | TRBD1 | TRBV9 | CASSVAGQGGYEQYF | TGTGCCAGCAGCGTAGCGGGACAGGGAGGGTACGAGCAGTACTTC